The 27 T cell receptor beta chains in this list originate from one sample, sequenced in a study of blood T cell repertoires in COVID-19 (dated by TCRdb to about 2020). Library method: the immunoSEQ multiplex PCR assay. Drawn from immuneACCESS, this table holds only the in-frame rearrangements with V and J called that TCRdb kept. Clones are partly lost; checked studies trace under half to an unresolved V gene and leave the rest unexplained. The sample records more than 200,000 clones, 80% to 90% of which are singletons. The ten most abundant clones make up about 9.4% of the sample. Input material: peripheral blood. The receptors come from a woman older than 75 with acute or convalescent COVID-19.

This chain joins TRBV10-3 and TRBJ2-3, with 9 positions matching TRBD2. The V gene end was trimmed by 0 bases and the J gene end by 2 bases; junction bases not matched to a gene: 9. The length of the CDR3 is 18 residues. Germline CDR1 is ENHRY and CDR2 is SYGVKD. The CDR3 DNA is TGTGCCATCAGTGAGTCCTTCGGACTAGCGAGCGTCACAGATACGCAGTATTTT. Its translation is CAISESFGLASVTDTQYF.

The chain is built from TRBV19 and TRBJ1-6; 7 bases are a match to TRBD1. The CDR3 extends over 14 amino acids. J was trimmed by 8 bases and V by 6 bases; bases with no gene match: 7. Per the germline V gene, CDR1 is LNHDA and CDR2 is SQIVND (reference sequence). CDR3 DNA sequence: TGTGCCAGTAGCCTCTCAGGGGGTGATTCACCCCTCCACTTT. Residues: CASSLSGGDSPLHF.

The chain recombines TRBV4-1 with TRBJ2-4; TRBD1 is a possible D gene (6 bases). There are 14 residues in the CDR3. Germline V gene lookup returns CDR1 MGHRA and CDR2 YSYEKL. V dropped 1 base and J dropped 7 bases, with 11 bases sitting between them. The CDR3 nucleotides are TGCGCCAGCAGCCAAGTTCAGGGGTCTAACATTCAGTACTTC. This sequence encodes CASSQVQGSNIQYF.

The V call is TRBV28, the J call TRBJ2-5; 7 bases agree with TRBD2. This CDR3 region has 14 residues. J was trimmed by 2 bases and V by 3 bases; bases with no gene match: 3. The germline V gene encodes CDR1 MDHEN and CDR2 SYDVKM. The CDR3, as DNA: TGTGCCAGCAGTTTGGGAGGGGTGCAAGAGACCCAGTACTTC. It codes for CASSLGGVQETQYF.

This clone showed up just a few times. The junction shows a germline mismatch at one end, possibly a read error. The chain has TRBV7-7 and TRBJ1-1; D unclear. Germline V CDR1 and CDR2: SSHAT, FNYEAQ (reference sequence). This CDR3 spans 14 amino acids. In DNA form, the CDR3 reads TGTGCTAGCAGCCCGGGTCCTTGGAACACTGAAGCTTTCTTT. Its translation is CASSPGPWNTEAFF.

In its sample, this clone was seen once. The rearrangement joins TRBV3-1 (or the pseudogene TRBV3-2) to TRBJ2-5; 7 nucleotides line up with TRBD2. The trim removed 0 bases at V and 6 bases at J, leaving 7 bases unmatched. Germline CDR1 reads LGHDT; CDR2 reads YNNKEL (reference sequence). This CDR3 has 15 residues. CDR3 nucleotides: TGTGCCAGCAGCCAAGATGGGGCGGGAGCCCAGACCCAGTACTTC. This codes for CASSQDGAGAQTQYF.

The chain carries TRBV7-2 and TRBJ2-7; D might be TRBD1 (5 bases). This CDR3 is 14 amino acids long. The V end was cut by 4 bases, the J end by 0 bases, with 10 bases between. The germline V gene has CDR1 SGHTA and CDR2 FQGNSA. CDR3 DNA sequence: TGTGCCAGCAGCTCTCGGACACTCTCCTACGAGCAGTACTTC. It is translated as CASSSRTLSYEQYF. The variable domain in full, completed from reference TRBV7-2 and TRBJ2-7, reads GAGVSQSPSNKVTEKGKDVELRCDPISGHTALYWYRQSLGQGLEFLIYFQGNSAPDKSGLPSDRFSAERTGGSVSTLTIQRTQQEDSAVYLCASSSRTLSYEQYFGPGTRLTVT.

The J gene is TRBJ1-2, the V gene TRBV6-5, with D perhaps matching TRBD1 (5 bases). This CDR3 is 13 amino acids long. Germline loops: CDR1 MNHEY, CDR2 SVGAGI. V shed 6 bases and J shed 3 bases, with 11 bases lying between them. The CDR3 sequence: CASSKQAYYGYTF. As DNA, the CDR3 is TGTGCCAGCAGCAAACAGGCTTACTATGGCTACACCTTC.

The chain employs TRBV7-2 and TRBJ1-5; no definite D call. CDR1 is SGHTA and CDR2 is FQGNSA in the germline V gene. This CDR3 region has 15 residues. V was cut by 5 bases and J by 0 bases, with 11 bases left in between. CDR3 loop: CASSVIVYSNQPQHF. CDR3 in DNA: TGTGCCAGCAGCGTCATAGTGTATAGCAATCAGCCCCAGCATTTT.

V is TRBV3-1 (or the pseudogene TRBV3-2) and J is TRBJ1-6; D is ambiguous. The V gene's germline CDR1 is LGHDT and CDR2 YNNKEL (reference sequence). Trimming pared 6 bases from V and 5 bases from J, leaving 8 bases between. The length of the CDR3 is 13 residues. The CDR3 bases are TGTGCCAGCAGGTTGGCCGATAATTCACCCCTCCACTTT. This gives the protein CASRLADNSPLHF.

There are a few counts of this clone. V gene TRBV7-9 combines with J gene TRBJ1-4; TRBD1 aligns across 8 bases. The germline gives CDR1 SEHNR, CDR2 FQNEAQ (reference sequence). Trimming removed 6 bases from V and 8 bases from J; junction bases left unmatched: 8. This CDR3 region has 14 residues. CDR3 amino acids: CASRFTGGDEKLFF. CDR3 nucleotides: TGTGCCAGCAGGTTTACAGGGGGTGACGAAAAACTGTTTTTT. Variable domain in full (rest from reference TRBV7-9 and TRBJ1-4): DTGVSQNPRHKITKRGQNVTFRCDPISEHNRLYWYRQTLGQGPEFLTYFQNEAQLEKSRLLSDRFSAERPKGSFSTLEIQRTEQGDSAMYLCASRFTGGDEKLFFGSGTQLSVL.

This clone was seen a single time. The V call is TRBV30, the J call TRBJ2-3; 9 nucleotides agree with TRBD2. CDR3 length: 15 residues. Germline V gene sequence: CDR1 GTSNPN, CDR2 SVGIG (reference sequence). With V trimmed by 1 base and J by 1 base, 3 bases remained unmatched. CDR3 region: CAWSGASGGTDTQYF. The CDR3 region has the DNA TGTGCCTGGAGTGGGGCTAGCGGGGGCACAGATACGCAGTATTTT.

In DNA, the CDR3 is TGCGCCAGCAGCTTGGAGGCGGCTGAGAAGACCCAGTACTTC. This codes for CASSLEAAEKTQYF. The chain links TRBV5-1 to TRBJ2-5, with D unresolved. Germline V lookup: CDR1 SGHRS, CDR2 YFSETQ. Trimming pared 0 bases from V and 6 bases from J, leaving 12 bases between. CDR3 length: 14 amino acids.

With respect to this clone: The sample carries other DNA sequences with the same CDR3. The chain links TRBV19 to TRBJ1-1; D is perhaps TRBD1 (6 bases). The germline gives CDR1 LNHDA, CDR2 SQIVND (reference sequence). The CDR3 covers 13 residues. V lost 4 bases and J lost 3, with 9 bases in between. In DNA, the CDR3 is TGTGCCAGTAGTACGACAGGCGACACTGAAGCTTTCTTT. Protein: CASSTTGDTEAFF.

The count of this clone is one. The chain uses TRBV15 and TRBJ2-1, with TRBD2 identical over 15 bases. V lost 3 bases, J lost 6 bases, and 0 bases stayed unmatched. From germline, CDR1 is LNHNV and CDR2 YYDKDF (reference sequence). CDR3 size: 15 residues. The CDR3, as DNA: TGTGCCACCAGCAGGGGACTAGCGGGAGGCAATGAGCAGTTCTTC. Amino acids: CATSRGLAGGNEQFF.

This clone was detected only once. The chain couples TRBV3-1 (or the pseudogene TRBV3-2) to TRBJ1-1; a weak D match, TRBD1 (5 bases). V was cut by 2 bases and J by 2 bases, with 9 bases left in between. This CDR3 is 14 amino acids long. Germline V gives CDR1 LGHDT, CDR2 YNNKEL (reference sequence). The CDR3 reads CASSQTGGNTEAFF. The CDR3 region has the DNA TGTGCCAGCAGCCAAACCGGGGGAAACACTGAAGCTTTCTTT.

The count of this clone is one. The CDR3 spells CASSQDTRDGYTF. In DNA form, the CDR3 reads TGTGCCAGCAGCCAAGATACCCGGGATGGCTACACCTTC. The chain uses TRBV3-1 (or the pseudogene TRBV3-2) and TRBJ1-2; D not certain. Germline loops: CDR1 LGHDT, CDR2 YNNKEL (reference sequence). The CDR3 sequence is 13 residues long. Trimming left V 0 bases short and J 6 bases short, with 8 bases between.

The chain recombines TRBV9 with TRBJ2-1, with 8 bases lining up with TRBD2. This CDR3 spans 16 amino acids. V dropped 3 bases and J dropped 3; count of bases not matched to a gene: 8. CDR1 is SGDLS and CDR2 is YYNGEE in the germline V gene. The DNA of the CDR3 is TGTGCCAGCAGCGGAGATAGCGGGAACTACTACAATGAGCAGTTCTTC. This sequence encodes CASSGDSGNYYNEQFF.

This chain uses TRBV4-2 with TRBJ2-7, with D unresolved. Germline loops: CDR1 LGHNA, CDR2 YNFKEQ. V lost 0 bases, J lost 2 bases, and 5 bases lay in between. This CDR3 has 13 amino acids. In DNA, the CDR3 is TGTGCCAGCAGCCAAGATCGGGCCTACGAGCAGTACTTC. Amino acids: CASSQDRAYEQYF.

The chain links TRBV27 to TRBJ1-6; tentative D call: TRBD1 (5 bases). The CDR3 runs to 15 residues. Trimming removed 8 bases from V and 7 bases from J, with 18 bases in between. The germline CDR1 and CDR2 sequences are MNHEY and SMNVEV (reference sequence). CDR3 coding DNA: TGTGCCAGCTCCCCGCAGGGTCAGAGAAATTCACCCCTCCACTTT. Translating it yields CASSPQGQRNSPLHF.

This clone turned up a few times. The gene calls are TRBV12-3 or TRBV12-4 and TRBJ1-2; 7 bases match TRBD1. CDR3 length: 13 amino acids. V was clipped by 1 base and J by 4 bases; unmatched bases: 0. Written as DNA, the CDR3 is TGTGCCAGCAGTTTAGGGACAGGCTATGGCTACACCTTC. Amino acid sequence: CASSLGTGYGYTF.

V is TRBV5-4 and J is TRBJ1-2; 8 nucleotides align to TRBD1. V shed 4 bases, J shed 8 bases, and the junction held 7 bases outside the gene matches. This CDR3 is built from 13 residues. Per germline, CDR1 SGHNT and CDR2 YYREEE (reference sequence). The CDR3 DNA reads as TGTGCCAGCAGCGTCCAGGGGGCGAGAGGCTACACCTTC. Amino acid sequence: CASSVQGARGYTF.

V and J are TRBV7-6 and TRBJ2-7, with TRBD2 as a possible D gene (5 bases). This CDR3 region has 15 residues. Germline V gene data show CDR1 as SGHVS and CDR2 as FNYEAQ. V was trimmed by 1 base and J by 0 bases, leaving 10 bases between them. The CDR3 region has the DNA TGTGCCAGCAGCTTAGTACGGGGAAACTCCTACGAGCAGTACTTC. It yields the protein CASSLVRGNSYEQYF.

This chain joins TRBV7-6 and TRBJ1-1, with a possible D match to TRBD1 (5 bases). Germline V gene lookup returns CDR1 SGHVS and CDR2 FNYEAQ. CDR3 length: 16 residues. Trimming cost V 5 bases and J 2 bases, with 18 bases left between them. The CDR3 DNA reads TGTGCCAGCAGCCTAAATGGGGGGGTCAGTAACACTGAAGCTTTCTTT. Protein product: CASSLNGGVSNTEAFF. The full variable domain, completed using reference TRBV7-6 and TRBJ1-1, is GAGVSQSPRYKVTKRGQDVALRCDPISGHVSLYWYRQALGQGPEFLTYFNYEAQQDKSGLPNDRFSAERPEGSISTLTIQRTEQRDSAMYRCASSLNGGVSNTEAFFGQGTRLTVV.

J is TRBJ1-3 and V is TRBV25-1; TRBD1 might be the D (5 bases). V was shortened by 4 bases and J by 8 bases, with 12 bases between the two germline ends. In germline, CDR1 is MGHDK, CDR2 SYGVNS. The CDR3 runs to 13 residues. CDR3 bases: TGTGCCAGCAGTGTCTCCGGGACTTACACCATATATTTT. It translates to CASSVSGTYTIYF.

The rearrangement uses TRBV30 and TRBJ2-1, with 7 positions matching TRBD2. Germline CDR1 reads GTSNPN; CDR2 reads SVGIG (reference sequence). This CDR3 is 16 amino acids long. The V and J ends lost 1 base and 9 bases, in that order; junction bases with no gene match: 15. The CDR3 nucleotides are TGTGCCTGGAGTGCCCCGGGGAGCGGGAATCGGGGTGAGCAGTTCTTC. It specifies CAWSAPGSGNRGEQFF.

A single count supports this clone. The V call is TRBV29-1, the J call TRBJ2-7; possibly TRBD2 for D (5 bases). This CDR3 region has 11 residues. The V end was cut by 4 bases, the J end by 6 bases, with 10 bases between. CDR1 is SQVTM and CDR2 is ANQGSEA in the germline V gene. The CDR3 DNA sequence: TGCAGCGTTGGTTCGGGGTCCGAGCAGTACTTC. This gives the protein CSVGSGSEQYF.